The 7 T cell receptor beta chains presented below share a single source sample, sequenced in a study of T cell responses to AZD1222 COVID-19 vaccine. Here immunoSEQ multiplex PCR was the method, and the copy in TCRdb shows in-frame clones only, minus some. This sample yields 100,000 to 120,000 clones, of which 82% are seen a single time; 5% belongs to the top ten. The specimen comprised peripheral blood, sampled on day 0 of AZD1222 vaccination. The receptor set was obtained from an adult in good health.

V usage is TRBV3-1 (or the pseudogene TRBV3-2) and J usage is TRBJ2-7; the D gene is possibly TRBD2 (5 bases). The germline V and J ends were trimmed by 6 bases and 9 bases, with 12 bases remaining between them. The CDR3 is made up of 11 amino acids. The V gene's germline CDR1 is LGHDT and CDR2 YNNKEL (reference sequence). The DNA of the CDR3 is TGTGCCAGCAGTACTAGGTCCGGGCAGTACTTC. It translates to CASSTRSGQYF.

Only a few counts were recorded for this clone. The genes are TRBV5-1 and TRBJ1-4; D is unresolved. Germline values: CDR1 SGHRS, CDR2 YFSETQ. Trimming shortened V by 2 bases and J by 4 bases, and 6 bases separated the two germline ends. The CDR3 loop spans 13 amino acids. CDR3 residues: CASSLGFNEKLFF. CDR3 nucleotide sequence: TGCGCCAGCAGCTTAGGGTTTAATGAAAAACTGTTTTTT. Variable domain in full (rest from reference TRBV5-1 and TRBJ1-4): KAGVTQTPRYLIKTRGQQVTLSCSPISGHRSVSWYQQTPGQGLQFLFEYFSETQRNKGNFPGRFSGRQFSNSRSEMNVSTLELGDSALYLCASSLGFNEKLFFGSGTQLSVL.

In this sample, this clone turned up once. V gene TRBV6-2 or TRBV6-3 combines with J gene TRBJ1-5; D unclear. The germline gives CDR1 MNHEY, CDR2 SVGEGT. The CDR3 is 13 amino acids. V was clipped by 4 bases and J by 7 bases, with 11 bases between them. The CDR3 region has the DNA TGTGCCAGCAGTTTTCTGGGAGGACAGCCCCAGCATTTT. Protein sequence: CASSFLGGQPQHF.

V usage is TRBV18 and J usage is TRBJ1-1; TRBD1 is a possible D gene (5 bases). The germline CDR1 and CDR2 sequences are KGHSH and LQKENI. This CDR3 contains 16 residues. V lost 0 bases to trimming and J lost 2 bases, with 13 bases between them. CDR3 protein: CASSPPQGFRNTEAFF. In DNA, the CDR3 is TGTGCCAGCTCACCACCCCAGGGTTTTCGTAACACTGAAGCTTTCTTT.

The gene calls are TRBV7-2 and TRBJ2-5; either TRBD1 or TRBD2 may supply D (5 bases each). The CDR3 has 13 residues. CDR1 SGHTA and CDR2 FQGNSA come from the germline V gene. V lost 4 bases and J 7 bases, leaving 13 bases between the germline ends. Written as DNA, the CDR3 is TGTGCCAGCAGCTATGGGGACCAGAGGACCCAGTACTTC. Protein: CASSYGDQRTQYF. The variable domain in full, with the rest retrieved from reference TRBV7-2 and TRBJ2-5, is GAGVSQSPSNKVTEKGKDVELRCDPISGHTALYWYRQSLGQGLEFLIYFQGNSAPDKSGLPSDRFSAERTGGSVSTLTIQRTQQEDSAVYLCASSYGDQRTQYFGPGTRLLVL.

This clone was observed a single time. An end of the junction differs from the germline gene, which may be a read error. The CDR3 protein is CASSYDANSPLHF. The CDR3 DNA sequence: TGTGCTAGCAGTTACGACGCTAATTCACCCCTCCACTTT. The V call is TRBV7-7, the J call TRBJ1-6; D call uncertain. Germline CDR1 SSHAT, CDR2 FNYEAQ (reference sequence). The CDR3 has 13 residues.

The chain recombines TRBV30 with TRBJ1-2; D not resolved. Germline V gene sequence: CDR1 GTSNPN, CDR2 SVGIG (reference sequence). Trimming took 6 bases from V and 4 from J, leaving 21 bases between them. The CDR3 totals 15 residues. CDR3 sequence: CACRPLQGRAYGYTF. The CDR3 region has the DNA TGTGCCTGCCGCCCTTTACAAGGGCGGGCCTATGGCTACACCTTC.